This is a list of T cell receptor beta chains from one sample in a study of beta chain features in type 1 diabetes. Generated by immunoSEQ multiplex PCR, the TCRdb table keeps only in-frame clones and is missing some. The sample records 850,000 to 900,000 clones, 17% being singletons. Sequencing was carried out using naive CD4+ T cells from blood. These TCRs come from a woman between 18 and 29 years old in good health. Both conserved end residues are part of each CDR3. The D gene is left open where the match is weak. Size tells how often a clone was seen (once, few, many) or the class of an expanded clone, and some rows leave it out.

j_call: TRBJ2-5; d_call: NA; cdr3_length: 12; v_call: TRBV29-1; clone_size: NA; cdr3_nt: TGCAGCGTTGATATAGGGTCCGAGACCCAGTACTTC; cdr3_aa: CSVDIGSETQYF
j_call: TRBJ2-3; d_call: NA; cdr3_length: 14; v_call: TRBV7-2; clone_size: NA; cdr3_nt: TGTGCCAGCAGCTTAGCGGGCGCCACAGATACGCAGTATTTT; cdr3_aa: CASSLAGATDTQYF
j_call: TRBJ1-5; d_call: NA; cdr3_length: 13; v_call: TRBV2; clone_size: few; cdr3_nt: TGTGCCAGCAGGGTTAGGGGCAATCAGCCCCAGCATTTT; cdr3_aa: CASRVRGNQPQHF
j_call: TRBJ1-5; d_call: NA; cdr3_length: 17; v_call: TRBV14; clone_size: NA; cdr3_nt: TGTGCCAGCAGCCATTTGGTCGGGGACTATAGCAATCAGCCCCAGCATTTT; cdr3_aa: CASSHLVGDYSNQPQHF
j_call: TRBJ2-3; d_call: NA; cdr3_length: 16; v_call: TRBV5-1; clone_size: NA; cdr3_nt: TGCGCCAGCAGCTTGCGGACGATGATTAGCACAGATACGCAGTATTTT; cdr3_aa: CASSLRTMISTDTQYF
j_call: TRBJ2-1; d_call: TRBD2; cdr3_length: 16; v_call: TRBV2; clone_size: few; cdr3_nt: TGTGCCAGCAGTTTTACCGAAGCGGGAGGGCCCAATGAGCAGTTCTTC; cdr3_aa: CASSFTEAGGPNEQFF
j_call: TRBJ2-1; d_call: NA; cdr3_length: 10; v_call: TRBV28; clone_size: NA; cdr3_nt: TGTGCCAGCAGTTACAATGAGCAGTTCTTC; cdr3_aa: CASSYNEQFF
j_call: TRBJ2-5; d_call: NA; cdr3_length: 15; v_call: TRBV5-1; clone_size: NA; cdr3_nt: TGCGCCAGCAGCTTGGACAGGGCTGTTGGAGAGACCCAGTACTTC; cdr3_aa: CASSLDRAVGETQYF
j_call: TRBJ2-1; d_call: TRBD2; cdr3_length: 15; v_call: TRBV7-3; clone_size: few; cdr3_nt: TGTGCCAGCAGCTTAATAGCGGGAGGGAGCAATGAGCAGTTCTTC; cdr3_aa: CASSLIAGGSNEQFF
j_call: TRBJ2-7; d_call: TRBD2; cdr3_length: 14; v_call: TRBV28; clone_size: NA; cdr3_nt: TGTGCCAGCAGAGACGCACTAGCGGTCCGCGAGCAGTACTTC; cdr3_aa: CASRDALAVREQYF
j_call: TRBJ1-2; d_call: NA; cdr3_length: 12; v_call: TRBV6-5; clone_size: few; cdr3_nt: TGTGCCAGCAGACAAGACAGCTATGGCTACACCTTC; cdr3_aa: CASRQDSYGYTF
j_call: TRBJ2-2; d_call: NA; cdr3_length: 11; v_call: TRBV5-8; clone_size: NA; cdr3_nt: TGTGCCAGCAGCGCCGAGGGGGAGCTGTTTTTT; cdr3_aa: CASSAEGELFF
j_call: TRBJ2-6; d_call: NA; cdr3_length: 18; v_call: TRBV10-1; clone_size: NA; cdr3_nt: TGCGCCAGCAGTGACGAGGCGTCTGCCCACTCTGGGGCCAACGTCCTGACTTTC; cdr3_aa: CASSDEASAHSGANVLTF
j_call: TRBJ2-1; d_call: TRBD2; cdr3_length: 17; v_call: TRBV18; clone_size: few; cdr3_nt: TGTGCCAGCTCACCAGCACTAGCGGGAGGGGGCTACAATGAGCAGTTCTTC; cdr3_aa: CASSPALAGGGYNEQFF
j_call: TRBJ2-7; d_call: TRBD2; cdr3_length: 13; v_call: TRBV28; clone_size: NA; cdr3_nt: TGTGCCAGCAGTTATGGCGGGAGGCACGAGCAGTACTTC; cdr3_aa: CASSYGGRHEQYF
j_call: TRBJ1-2; d_call: TRBD1; cdr3_length: 16; v_call: TRBV4-3; clone_size: NA; cdr3_nt: TGCGCCAGCAGCCCCCACCCTGGGACAGGAAGAGATGGCTACACCTTC; cdr3_aa: CASSPHPGTGRDGYTF
j_call: TRBJ1-1; d_call: TRBD1; cdr3_length: 18; v_call: TRBV4-1; clone_size: NA; cdr3_nt: TGCGCCAGCAGCCAACCTCCAGGCAGGGGGTACGGTGACACTGAAGCTTTCTTT; cdr3_aa: CASSQPPGRGYGDTEAFF
j_call: TRBJ1-1; d_call: NA; cdr3_length: 13; v_call: TRBV5-1; clone_size: few; cdr3_nt: TGCGCCAGCAGCTTGGAGATGAACACTGAAGCTTTCTTT; cdr3_aa: CASSLEMNTEAFF
j_call: TRBJ1-5; d_call: TRBD1; cdr3_length: 15; v_call: TRBV28; clone_size: NA; cdr3_nt: TGTGCCAGCAGTTTACGGGGACAGGGCAATCAGCCCCAGCATTTT; cdr3_aa: CASSLRGQGNQPQHF
j_call: TRBJ2-3; d_call: TRBD2; cdr3_length: 16; v_call: TRBV7-6; clone_size: few; cdr3_nt: TGTGCCAGCAGGGCTTGGACTAGGATATTCACAGATACGCAGTATTTT; cdr3_aa: CASRAWTRIFTDTQYF
j_call: TRBJ2-5; d_call: NA; cdr3_length: 11; v_call: TRBV20-1; clone_size: few; cdr3_nt: TGCAGTGCCCCCATGCTGGGGACCCAGTACTTC; cdr3_aa: CSAPMLGTQYF
j_call: TRBJ2-2; d_call: NA; cdr3_length: 15; v_call: TRBV6-5; clone_size: NA; cdr3_nt: TGTGCCAGCAGTTATAGCCCCTACAGCACCGGGGAGCTGTTTTTT; cdr3_aa: CASSYSPYSTGELFF
j_call: TRBJ2-1; d_call: NA; cdr3_length: 12; v_call: TRBV10-3; clone_size: NA; cdr3_nt: TGTGCCATCAGGGGTCAGGTCAATGAGCAGTTCTTC; cdr3_aa: CAIRGQVNEQFF
j_call: TRBJ2-7; d_call: TRBD1; cdr3_length: 15; v_call: TRBV28; clone_size: NA; cdr3_nt: TGTGCCAGCAGTATGTCCGGGACAGGGAACTACGAGCAGTACTTC; cdr3_aa: CASSMSGTGNYEQYF
j_call: TRBJ2-3; d_call: NA; cdr3_length: 15; v_call: TRBV7-9; clone_size: few; cdr3_nt: TGTGCCAGCAGCTCGAGACAAACTAGCACAGATACGCAGTATTTT; cdr3_aa: CASSSRQTSTDTQYF
j_call: TRBJ1-1; d_call: NA; cdr3_length: 16; v_call: TRBV4-3; clone_size: few; cdr3_nt: TGCGCCAGCAGCCAAGTGGCCCCAGGGTTTGACACTGAAGCTTTCTTT; cdr3_aa: CASSQVAPGFDTEAFF
j_call: TRBJ2-2; d_call: TRBD2; cdr3_length: 16; v_call: TRBV18; clone_size: NA; cdr3_nt: TGTGCCAGCTCACCACCGGGACTAGAAACCACCGGGGAGCTGTTTTTT; cdr3_aa: CASSPPGLETTGELFF
j_call: TRBJ1-1; d_call: TRBD1; cdr3_length: 13; v_call: TRBV9; clone_size: NA; cdr3_nt: TGTGCCAGCAGCGGTTCACAGGGGACTGAAGCTTTCTTT; cdr3_aa: CASSGSQGTEAFF
j_call: TRBJ2-6; d_call: TRBD1; cdr3_length: 19; v_call: TRBV18; clone_size: NA; cdr3_nt: TGTGCCAGCTCACCTTTATGGACAGGGGTAAGGTCTGGGGCCAACGTCCTGACTTTC; cdr3_aa: CASSPLWTGVRSGANVLTF